This TCR beta chain was observed in a study of a mutant IDH1 vaccine in newly diagnosed glioma. Study summary: Vaccines were first given 4-6 weeks after radiotherapy alone, or with temozolomide cycles.

Sample time point: week 35, safety follow-up. A 20-mer mutant IDH1 peptide at 300 ug was injected subcutaneously with topical imiquimod. The patients were given eight vaccinations, one each in weeks 1, 3, 5, 7, 11, 15, 19 and 23. New WHO grade 3 or 4 IDH1-mutant, ATRX-lost astrocytomas were present in all donors. Broader study findings: Immune responses induced by the vaccine were seen in 93.3% of patients, spanning multiple MHC alleles.

Assay: immunoSEQ multiplex PCR; the TCRdb copy retains only in-frame clones and omits some. The sample includes about 27,000 clones, 75% to 90% of them seen just once. Points on this clone: Its antigen is currently unknown.

Germline assignment: CDR1 SGHTA and CDR2 FQGNSA. The CDR3 totals 15 residues. V lost 1 base and J lost 5, with 14 bases in between. The sequencing used PBMCs, collected from a glioma patient whose treatment included an IDH1 peptide vaccine. The chain joins TRBV7-2 to TRBJ1-1; D is perhaps TRBD1 (5 bases). This receptor was identified in a man younger than 45 with glioma. The CDR3 loop is CASSLEYSAGTEAFF. CDR3 sequence (DNA): TGTGCCAGCAGCTTAGAATACTCCGCAGGGACTGAAGCTTTCTTT.